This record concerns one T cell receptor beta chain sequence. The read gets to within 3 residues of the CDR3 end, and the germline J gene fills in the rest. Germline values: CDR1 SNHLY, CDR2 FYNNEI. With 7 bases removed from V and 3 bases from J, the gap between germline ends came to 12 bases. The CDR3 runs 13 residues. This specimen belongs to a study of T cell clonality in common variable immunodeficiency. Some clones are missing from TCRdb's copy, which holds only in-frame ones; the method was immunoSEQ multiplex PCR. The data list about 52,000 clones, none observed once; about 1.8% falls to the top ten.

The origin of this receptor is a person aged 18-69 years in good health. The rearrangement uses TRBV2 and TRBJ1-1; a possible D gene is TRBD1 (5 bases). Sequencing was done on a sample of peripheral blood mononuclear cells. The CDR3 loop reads CASTRQLDTEAFF. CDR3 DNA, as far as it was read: TGTGCCAGCACGAGACAGCTTGACACTGAA.